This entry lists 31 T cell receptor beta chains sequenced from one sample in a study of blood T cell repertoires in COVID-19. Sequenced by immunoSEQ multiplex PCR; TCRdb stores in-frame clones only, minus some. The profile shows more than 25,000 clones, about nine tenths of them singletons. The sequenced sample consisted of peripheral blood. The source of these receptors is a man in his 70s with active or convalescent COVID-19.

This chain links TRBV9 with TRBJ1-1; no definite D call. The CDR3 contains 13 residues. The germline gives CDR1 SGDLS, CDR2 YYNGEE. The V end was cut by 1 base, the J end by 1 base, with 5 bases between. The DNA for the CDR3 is TGTGCCAGCAGCGTATTACAGAACACTGAAGCTTTCTTT. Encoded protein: CASSVLQNTEAFF.

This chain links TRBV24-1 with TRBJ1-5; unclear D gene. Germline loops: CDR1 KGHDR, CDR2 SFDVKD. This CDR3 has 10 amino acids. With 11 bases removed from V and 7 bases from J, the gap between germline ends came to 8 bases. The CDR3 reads CAILTQPQHF. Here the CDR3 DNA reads TGTGCCATTCTTACACAGCCCCAGCATTTT.

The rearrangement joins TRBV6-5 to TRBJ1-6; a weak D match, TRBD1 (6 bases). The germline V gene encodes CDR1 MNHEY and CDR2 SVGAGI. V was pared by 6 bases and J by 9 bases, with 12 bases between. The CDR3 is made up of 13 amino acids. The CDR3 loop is CASSTGISSPLHF. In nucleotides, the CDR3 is TGTGCCAGCAGCACAGGGATAAGTTCACCCCTCCACTTT.

The CDR3 sequence: CASSYDRANEQFF. Written as DNA, the CDR3 is TGTGCCAGCAGCTACGACAGGGCCAATGAGCAGTTCTTC. V is TRBV7-2 and J is TRBJ2-1; TRBD1 aligns across 7 bases. Germline CDR1 SGHTA, CDR2 FQGNSA. This CDR3 comprises 13 residues. Unmatched junction bases numbered 3, after V lost 4 bases and J lost 6 bases.

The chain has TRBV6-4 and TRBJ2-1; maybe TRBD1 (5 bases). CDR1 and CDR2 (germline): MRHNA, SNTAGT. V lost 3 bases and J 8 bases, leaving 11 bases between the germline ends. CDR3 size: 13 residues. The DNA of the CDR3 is TGTGCCAGCAGTGAGGCAGGGTTCGATGAGCAGTTCTTC. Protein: CASSEAGFDEQFF.

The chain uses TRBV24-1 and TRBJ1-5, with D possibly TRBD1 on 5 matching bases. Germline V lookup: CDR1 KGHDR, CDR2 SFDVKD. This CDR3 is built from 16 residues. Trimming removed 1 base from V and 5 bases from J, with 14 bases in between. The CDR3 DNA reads TGTGCCACCAGTGATTTTGGAGGGGTGGGTGATCAGCCCCAGCATTTT. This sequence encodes CATSDFGGVGDQPQHF.

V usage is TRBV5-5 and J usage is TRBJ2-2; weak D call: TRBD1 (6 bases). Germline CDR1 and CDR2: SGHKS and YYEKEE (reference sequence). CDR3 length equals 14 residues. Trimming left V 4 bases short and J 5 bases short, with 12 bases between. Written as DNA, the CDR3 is TGTGCCAGCAGCCCAATCAGGGGAACCGGGGAGCTGTTTTTT. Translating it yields CASSPIRGTGELFF.

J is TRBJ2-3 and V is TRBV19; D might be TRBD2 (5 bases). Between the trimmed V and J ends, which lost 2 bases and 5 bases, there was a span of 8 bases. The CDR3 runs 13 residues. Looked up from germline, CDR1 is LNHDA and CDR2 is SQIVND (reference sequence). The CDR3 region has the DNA TGTGCCAGTAGTATAAAGAGGGAAGATACGCAGTATTTT. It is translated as CASSIKREDTQYF.

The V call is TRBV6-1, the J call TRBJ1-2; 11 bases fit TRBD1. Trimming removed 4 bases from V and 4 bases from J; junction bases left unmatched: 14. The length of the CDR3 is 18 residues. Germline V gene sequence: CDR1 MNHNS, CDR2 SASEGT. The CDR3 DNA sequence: TGTGCCAGCAGTGGGATTCCCGGACAGGGGGCCATAGTCTATGGCTACACCTTC. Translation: CASSGIPGQGAIVYGYTF.

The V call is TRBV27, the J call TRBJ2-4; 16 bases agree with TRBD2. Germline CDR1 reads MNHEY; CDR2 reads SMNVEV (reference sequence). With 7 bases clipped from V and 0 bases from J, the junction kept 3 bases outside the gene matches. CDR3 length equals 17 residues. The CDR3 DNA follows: TGTGCCAGCACGGGACTAGCGGGAGGGGGAGCCAAAAACATTCAGTACTTC. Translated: CASTGLAGGGAKNIQYF.

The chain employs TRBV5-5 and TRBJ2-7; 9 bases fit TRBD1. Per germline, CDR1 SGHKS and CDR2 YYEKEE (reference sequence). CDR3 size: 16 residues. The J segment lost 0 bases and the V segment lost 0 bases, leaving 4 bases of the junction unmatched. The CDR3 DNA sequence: TGTGCCAGCAGCTTGGCCCCGGGACAGGGCTCCTACGAGCAGTACTTC. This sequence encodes CASSLAPGQGSYEQYF.

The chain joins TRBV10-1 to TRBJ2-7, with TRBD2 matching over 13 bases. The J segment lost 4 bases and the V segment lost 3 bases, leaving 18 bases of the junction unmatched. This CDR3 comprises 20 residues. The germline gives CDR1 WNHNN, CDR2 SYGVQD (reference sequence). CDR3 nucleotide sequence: TGCGCCAGCAGTGAACGGTACACTAGCGGGAGGGCCATCACGCCGTACGAGCAGTACGTC. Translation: CASSERYTSGRAITPYEQYV.

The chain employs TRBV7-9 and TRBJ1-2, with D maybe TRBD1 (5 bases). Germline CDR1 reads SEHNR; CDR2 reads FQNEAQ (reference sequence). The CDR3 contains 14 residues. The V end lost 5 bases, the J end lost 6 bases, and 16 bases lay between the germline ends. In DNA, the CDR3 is TGTGCCAGCAGCCGAGTCACACCCAGGGATGGCTACACCTTC. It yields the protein CASSRVTPRDGYTF.

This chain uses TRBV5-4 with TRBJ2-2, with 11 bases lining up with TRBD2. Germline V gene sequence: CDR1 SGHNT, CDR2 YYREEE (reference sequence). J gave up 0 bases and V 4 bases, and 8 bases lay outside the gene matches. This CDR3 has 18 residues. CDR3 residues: CASSTLTSGGSNTGELFF. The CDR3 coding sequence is TGTGCCAGCAGCACGTTAACTAGCGGGGGTTCGAACACCGGGGAGCTGTTTTTT.

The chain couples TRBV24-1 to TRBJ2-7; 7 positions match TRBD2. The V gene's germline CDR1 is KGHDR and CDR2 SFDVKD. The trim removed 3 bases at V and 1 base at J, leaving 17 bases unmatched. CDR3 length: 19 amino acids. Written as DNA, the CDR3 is TGTGCCACCAGTGATCCCCTAGCTCCTAGCGGTGGGGGATCCTACGAGCAGTACGTC. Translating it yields CATSDPLAPSGGGSYEQYV.

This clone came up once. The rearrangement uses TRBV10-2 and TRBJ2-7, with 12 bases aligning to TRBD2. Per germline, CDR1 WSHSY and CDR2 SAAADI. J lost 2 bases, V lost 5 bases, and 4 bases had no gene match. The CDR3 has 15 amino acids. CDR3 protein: CASSRLAGGPYEQYV. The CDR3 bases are TGCGCCAGCAGTCGGCTAGCGGGGGGGCCCTACGAGCAGTACGTC.

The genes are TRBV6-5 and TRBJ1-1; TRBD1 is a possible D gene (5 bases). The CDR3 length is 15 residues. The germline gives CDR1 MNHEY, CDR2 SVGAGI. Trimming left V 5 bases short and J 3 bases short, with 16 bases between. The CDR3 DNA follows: TGTGCCAGCAGTAAATCAGGGATTCAACACACTGAAGCTTTCTTT. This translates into CASSKSGIQHTEAFF.

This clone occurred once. The CDR3 DNA sequence: TGTGCCAGCAGCTTAGTGCCGGGGTTTACGGAGACCCAGTACTTC. Translation: CASSLVPGFTETQYF. V and J are TRBV7-6 and TRBJ2-5, with D maybe TRBD2 (5 bases). From germline, CDR1 is SGHVS and CDR2 FNYEAQ. Trimming stripped 1 base from V and 5 bases from J, with 14 bases between. The CDR3 has 15 residues.

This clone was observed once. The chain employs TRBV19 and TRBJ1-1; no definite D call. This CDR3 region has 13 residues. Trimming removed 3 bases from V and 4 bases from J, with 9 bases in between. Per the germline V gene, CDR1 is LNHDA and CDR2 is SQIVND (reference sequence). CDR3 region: CASSMWEGTEAFF. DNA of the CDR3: TGTGCCAGTAGTATGTGGGAGGGCACTGAAGCTTTCTTT.

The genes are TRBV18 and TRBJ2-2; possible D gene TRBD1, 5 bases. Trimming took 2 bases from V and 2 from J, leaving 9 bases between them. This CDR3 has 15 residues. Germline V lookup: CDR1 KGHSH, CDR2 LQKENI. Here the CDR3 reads CASSPFDSNTGELFF. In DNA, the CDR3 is TGTGCCAGCTCACCATTTGACAGCAACACCGGGGAGCTGTTTTTT.

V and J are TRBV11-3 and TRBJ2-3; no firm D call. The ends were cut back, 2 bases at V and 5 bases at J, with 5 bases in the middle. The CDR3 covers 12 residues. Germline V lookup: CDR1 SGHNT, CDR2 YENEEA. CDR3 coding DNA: TGTGCCAGCAGCTTACTCGGAGATACGCAGTATTTT. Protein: CASSLLGDTQYF.

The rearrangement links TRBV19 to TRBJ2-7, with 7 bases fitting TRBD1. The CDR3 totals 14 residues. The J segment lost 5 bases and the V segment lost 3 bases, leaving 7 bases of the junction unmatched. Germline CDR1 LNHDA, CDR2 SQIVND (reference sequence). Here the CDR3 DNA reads TGTGCCAGTAGTATTTCGTTAGGGGGCCACGAGCAGTACTTC. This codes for CASSISLGGHEQYF.

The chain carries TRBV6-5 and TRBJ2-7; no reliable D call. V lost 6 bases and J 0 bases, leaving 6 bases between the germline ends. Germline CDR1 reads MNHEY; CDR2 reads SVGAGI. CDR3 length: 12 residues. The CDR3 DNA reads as TGTGCCAGCAGCGCAGGCTCCTACGAGCAGTACGTC. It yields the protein CASSAGSYEQYV.

The CDR3 is CASGEGSTEAFF. CDR3 sequence (DNA): TGCGCCAGCGGGGAGGGGAGCACTGAAGCTTTCTTT. This chain connects TRBV5-1 to TRBJ1-1; possible D gene TRBD1, 5 bases. This CDR3 is 12 amino acids long. Trimming took off 7 bases at V and 4 bases at J, with 11 bases between the two ends. Germline lookup yields CDR1 SGHRS and CDR2 YFSETQ.

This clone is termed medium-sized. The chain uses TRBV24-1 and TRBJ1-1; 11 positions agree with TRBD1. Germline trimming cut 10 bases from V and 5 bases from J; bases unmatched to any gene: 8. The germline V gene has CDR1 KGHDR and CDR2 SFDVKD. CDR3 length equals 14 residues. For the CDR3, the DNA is TGTGCCACACAATCCGGGACAGGGGGAACTGAAGCTTTCTTT. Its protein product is CATQSGTGGTEAFF.

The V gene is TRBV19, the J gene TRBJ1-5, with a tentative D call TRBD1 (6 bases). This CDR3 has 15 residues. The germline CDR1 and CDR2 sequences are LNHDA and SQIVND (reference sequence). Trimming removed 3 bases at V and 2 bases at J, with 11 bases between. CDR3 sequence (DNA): TGTGCCAGTAGTATTTGGGGGCTTGGCAATCAGCCCCAGCATTTT. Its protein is CASSIWGLGNQPQHF. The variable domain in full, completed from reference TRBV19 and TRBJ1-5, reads DGGITQSPKYLFRKEGQNVTLSCEQNLNHDAMYWYRQDPGQGLRLIYYSQIVNDFQKGDIAEGYSVSREKKESFPLTVTSAQKNPTAFYLCASSIWGLGNQPQHFGDGTRLSIL.

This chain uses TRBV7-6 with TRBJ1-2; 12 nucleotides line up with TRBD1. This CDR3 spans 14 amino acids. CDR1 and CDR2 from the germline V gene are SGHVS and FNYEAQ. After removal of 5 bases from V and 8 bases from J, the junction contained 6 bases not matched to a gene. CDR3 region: CASSPGTGGAGYTF. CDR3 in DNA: TGTGCCAGCAGCCCCGGGACAGGGGGCGCAGGCTACACCTTC.

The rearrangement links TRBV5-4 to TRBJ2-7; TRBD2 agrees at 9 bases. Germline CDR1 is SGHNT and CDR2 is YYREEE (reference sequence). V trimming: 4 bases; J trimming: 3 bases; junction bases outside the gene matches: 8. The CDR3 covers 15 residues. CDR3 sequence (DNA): TGTGCCAGCAGCCTTTCGGGACTAGCCTTCTACGAGCAGTACGTC. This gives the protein CASSLSGLAFYEQYV.

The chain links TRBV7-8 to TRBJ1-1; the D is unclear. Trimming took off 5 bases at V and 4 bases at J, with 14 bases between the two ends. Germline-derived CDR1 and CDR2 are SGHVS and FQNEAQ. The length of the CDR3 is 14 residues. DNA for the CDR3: TGTGCCAGCAGCCCGGGCAGCGGGCCCACTGAAGCTTTCTTT. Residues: CASSPGSGPTEAFF.

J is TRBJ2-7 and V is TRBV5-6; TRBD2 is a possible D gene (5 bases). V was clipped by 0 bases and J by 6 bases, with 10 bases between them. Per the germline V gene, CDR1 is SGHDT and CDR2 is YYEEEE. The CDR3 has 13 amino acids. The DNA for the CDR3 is TGTGCCAGCAGCTTGGAGGGAGTACTCGAGCAGTACGTC. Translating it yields CASSLEGVLEQYV.

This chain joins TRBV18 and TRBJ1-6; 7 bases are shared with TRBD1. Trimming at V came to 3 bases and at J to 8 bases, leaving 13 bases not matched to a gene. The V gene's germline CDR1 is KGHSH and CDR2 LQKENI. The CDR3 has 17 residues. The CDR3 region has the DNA TGTGCCAGCTCACCCATAGAACAGGGGCCGACGCATTCACCCCTCCACTTT. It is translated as CASSPIEQGPTHSPLHF.